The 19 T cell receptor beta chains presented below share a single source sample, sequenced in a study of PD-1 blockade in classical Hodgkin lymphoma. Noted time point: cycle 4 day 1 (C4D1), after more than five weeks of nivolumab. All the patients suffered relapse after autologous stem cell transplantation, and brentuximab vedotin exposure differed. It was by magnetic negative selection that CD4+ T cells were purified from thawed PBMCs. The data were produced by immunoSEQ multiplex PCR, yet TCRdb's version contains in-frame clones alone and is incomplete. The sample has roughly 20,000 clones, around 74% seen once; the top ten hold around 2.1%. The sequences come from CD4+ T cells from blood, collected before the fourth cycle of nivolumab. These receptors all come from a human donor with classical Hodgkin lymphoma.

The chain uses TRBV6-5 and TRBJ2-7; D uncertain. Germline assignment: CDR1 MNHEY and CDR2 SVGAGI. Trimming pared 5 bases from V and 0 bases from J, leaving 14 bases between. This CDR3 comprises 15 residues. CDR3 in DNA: TGTGCCAGCAGTCCCGGACGCACAAACTCCTACGAGCAGTACTTC. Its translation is CASSPGRTNSYEQYF.

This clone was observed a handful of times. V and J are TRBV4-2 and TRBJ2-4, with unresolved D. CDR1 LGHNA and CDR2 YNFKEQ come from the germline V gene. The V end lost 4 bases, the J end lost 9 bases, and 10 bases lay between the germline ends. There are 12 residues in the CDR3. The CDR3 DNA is TGTGCCAGCAGCCGTGAGGTTGGCATTCAGTACTTC. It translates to CASSREVGIQYF.

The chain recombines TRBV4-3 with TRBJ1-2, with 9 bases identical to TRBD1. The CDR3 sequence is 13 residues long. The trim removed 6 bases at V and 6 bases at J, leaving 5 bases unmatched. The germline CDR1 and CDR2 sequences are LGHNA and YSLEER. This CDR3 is CASSVQGAHGYTF. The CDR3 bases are TGCGCCAGCAGTGTACAGGGGGCACATGGCTACACCTTC.

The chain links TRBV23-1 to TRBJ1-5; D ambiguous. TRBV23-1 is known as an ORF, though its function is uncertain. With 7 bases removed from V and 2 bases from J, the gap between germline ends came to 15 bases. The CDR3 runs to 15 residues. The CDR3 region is CASTRMGWGNQPQHF. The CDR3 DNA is TGCGCCAGCACCAGAATGGGTTGGGGCAATCAGCCCCAGCATTTT.

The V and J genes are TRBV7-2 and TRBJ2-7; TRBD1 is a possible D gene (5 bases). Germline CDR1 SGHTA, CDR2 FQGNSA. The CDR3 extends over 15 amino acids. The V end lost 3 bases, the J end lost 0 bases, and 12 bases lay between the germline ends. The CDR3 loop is CASSFTYDSSYEQYF. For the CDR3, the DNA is TGTGCCAGCAGCTTTACATACGACAGCTCCTACGAGCAGTACTTC.

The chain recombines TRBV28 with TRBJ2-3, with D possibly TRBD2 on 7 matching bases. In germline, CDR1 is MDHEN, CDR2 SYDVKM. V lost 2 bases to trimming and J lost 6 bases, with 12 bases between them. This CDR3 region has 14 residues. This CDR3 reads CASSLRGGGDTQYF. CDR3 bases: TGTGCCAGCAGTTTAAGGGGGGGCGGGGATACGCAGTATTTT.

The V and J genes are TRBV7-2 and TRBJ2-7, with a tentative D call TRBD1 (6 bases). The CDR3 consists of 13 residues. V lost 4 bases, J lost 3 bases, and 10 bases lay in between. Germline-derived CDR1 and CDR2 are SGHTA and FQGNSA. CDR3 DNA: TGTGCCAGCAGCTCCGGACAGAACTACGAGCAGTACGTC. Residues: CASSSGQNYEQYV.

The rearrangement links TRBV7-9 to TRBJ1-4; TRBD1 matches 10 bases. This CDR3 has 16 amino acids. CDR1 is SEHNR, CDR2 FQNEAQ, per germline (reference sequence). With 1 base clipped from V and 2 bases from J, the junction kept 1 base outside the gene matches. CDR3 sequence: CASSLGQGATNEKLFF. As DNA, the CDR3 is TGTGCCAGCAGCTTAGGACAGGGGGCGACTAATGAAAAACTGTTTTTT.

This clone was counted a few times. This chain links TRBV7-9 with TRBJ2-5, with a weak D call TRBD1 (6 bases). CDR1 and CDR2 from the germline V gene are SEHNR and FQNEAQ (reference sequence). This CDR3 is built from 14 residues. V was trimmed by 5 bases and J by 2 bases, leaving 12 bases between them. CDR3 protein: CASSPRGSQETQYF. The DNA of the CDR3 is TGTGCCAGCAGCCCTAGGGGGTCGCAAGAGACCCAGTACTTC.

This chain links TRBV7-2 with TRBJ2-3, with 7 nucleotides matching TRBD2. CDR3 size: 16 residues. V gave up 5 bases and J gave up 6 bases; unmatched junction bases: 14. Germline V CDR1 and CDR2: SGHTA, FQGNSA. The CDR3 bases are TGTGCCAGCAGCCCGGGGCGGAGGGCGGGAGAGGATACGCAGTATTTT. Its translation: CASSPGRRAGEDTQYF. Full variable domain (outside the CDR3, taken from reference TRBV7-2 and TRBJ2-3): GAGVSQSPSNKVTEKGKDVELRCDPISGHTALYWYRQSLGQGLEFLIYFQGNSAPDKSGLPSDRFSAERTGGSVSTLTIQRTQQEDSAVYLCASSPGRRAGEDTQYFGPGTRLTVL.

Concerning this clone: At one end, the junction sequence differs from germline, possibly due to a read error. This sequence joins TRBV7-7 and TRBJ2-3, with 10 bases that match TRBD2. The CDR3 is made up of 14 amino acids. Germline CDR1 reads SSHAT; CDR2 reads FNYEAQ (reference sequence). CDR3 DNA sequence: TGTGCTAGCAGCCCCAGCGGGAGGGTAGATACGCAGTATTTT. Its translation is CASSPSGRVDTQYF.

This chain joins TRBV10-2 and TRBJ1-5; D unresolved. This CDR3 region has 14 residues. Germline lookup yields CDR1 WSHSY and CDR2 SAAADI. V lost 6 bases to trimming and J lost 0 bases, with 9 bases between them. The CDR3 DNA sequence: TGCGCCAGCAGCCGAATAAATAGCAATCAGCCCCAGCATTTT. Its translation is CASSRINSNQPQHF.

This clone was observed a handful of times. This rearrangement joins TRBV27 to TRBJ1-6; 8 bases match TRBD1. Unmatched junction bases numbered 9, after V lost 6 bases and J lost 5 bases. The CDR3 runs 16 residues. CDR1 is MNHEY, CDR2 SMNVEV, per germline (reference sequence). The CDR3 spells CASSRGQGRDNSPLHF. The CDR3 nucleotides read TGTGCCAGCAGCCGCGGACAGGGACGAGATAATTCACCCCTCCACTTT.

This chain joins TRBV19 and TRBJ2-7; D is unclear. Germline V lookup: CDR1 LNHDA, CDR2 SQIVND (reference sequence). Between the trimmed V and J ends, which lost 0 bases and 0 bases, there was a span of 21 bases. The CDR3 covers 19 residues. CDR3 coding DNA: TGTGCCAGTAGTATAGATCCCGGTGGAAAAGTCAGAAGCTCCTACGAGCAGTACGTC. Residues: CASSIDPGGKVRSSYEQYV.

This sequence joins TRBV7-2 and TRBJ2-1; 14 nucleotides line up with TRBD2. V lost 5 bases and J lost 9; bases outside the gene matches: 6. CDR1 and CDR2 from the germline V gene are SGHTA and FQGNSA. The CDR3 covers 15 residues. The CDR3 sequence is CASSLTSGRVSEQFF. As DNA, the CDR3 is TGTGCCAGCAGCCTGACTAGCGGGAGGGTGAGTGAGCAGTTCTTC. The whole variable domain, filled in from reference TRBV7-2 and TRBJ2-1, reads GAGVSQSPSNKVTEKGKDVELRCDPISGHTALYWYRQSLGQGLEFLIYFQGNSAPDKSGLPSDRFSAERTGGSVSTLTIQRTQQEDSAVYLCASSLTSGRVSEQFFGPGTRLTVL.

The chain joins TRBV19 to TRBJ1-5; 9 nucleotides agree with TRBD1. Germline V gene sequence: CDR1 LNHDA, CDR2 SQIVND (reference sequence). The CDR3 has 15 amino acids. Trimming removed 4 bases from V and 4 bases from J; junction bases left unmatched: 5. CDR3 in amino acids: CASSRGQGLNQPQHF. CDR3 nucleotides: TGTGCCAGTAGTAGAGGACAGGGGCTGAATCAGCCCCAGCATTTT.

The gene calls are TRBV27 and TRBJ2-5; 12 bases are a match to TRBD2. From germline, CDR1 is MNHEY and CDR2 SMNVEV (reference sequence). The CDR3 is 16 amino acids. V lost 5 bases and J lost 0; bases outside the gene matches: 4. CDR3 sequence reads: CASSRLAGVNQETQYF. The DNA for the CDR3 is TGTGCCAGCAGTCGACTAGCGGGGGTCAACCAAGAGACCCAGTACTTC.

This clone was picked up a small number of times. CDR3 amino acids: CASSAGQGTDTQYF. Here the CDR3 DNA reads TGTGCCAGCAGTGCCGGACAGGGGACAGATACGCAGTATTTT. The chain links TRBV25-1 to TRBJ2-3; 9 positions match TRBD1. V was pared by 4 bases and J by 3 bases, with 2 bases of the junction left unmatched. The V gene's germline CDR1 is MGHDK and CDR2 SYGVNS. The CDR3 extends over 14 amino acids.

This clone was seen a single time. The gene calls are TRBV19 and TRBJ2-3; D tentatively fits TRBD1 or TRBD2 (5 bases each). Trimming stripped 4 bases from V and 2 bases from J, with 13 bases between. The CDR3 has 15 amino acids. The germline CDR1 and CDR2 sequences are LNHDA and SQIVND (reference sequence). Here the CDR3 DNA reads TGTGCCAGTAGTAAGCGGACAACTCTCACAGATACGCAGTATTTT. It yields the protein CASSKRTTLTDTQYF.